This T cell receptor beta chain was identified during a study of cytomegalovirus exposure and HLA in healthy donors. Study results and caveats: Reports described diagnosis of cytomegalovirus status by the classifier as highly specific and sensitive. Researchers catalogued some 160 TCR beta chains as cytomegalovirus-associated. One variant, a missense change in DCLRE1C, was linked in a later analysis to TCR beta V- and J-gene trimming.

This CDR3 contains 17 residues. Germline CDR1 and CDR2: SGDLS and YYNGEE. With 4 bases clipped from V and 7 bases from J, the junction kept 14 bases outside the gene matches. Primers included in the PCR were 60 Vbeta and 13 Jbeta primers. Libraries were prepared by immunoSEQ multiplex PCR; TCRdb keeps only in-frame clonotypes and omits some of them. The sample includes about 120,000 clones, 60% to 85% seen only once; the top ten take less than 3.5%. As to this clone: Its target is unknown.

Material: PBMCs. The TCR sequence derives from a female donor in good health and CMV-seronegative. This rearrangement joins TRBV9 to TRBJ1-6; the match to TRBD1 covers 7 bases. CDR3 residues: CASSHAVQGDSNSPLHF. In DNA form, the CDR3 reads TGTGCCAGCAGCCACGCAGTGCAGGGGGATTCCAATTCACCCCTCCACTTT.